This is a list of T cell receptor beta chains from one sample in a study of metastatic and nonmetastatic thyroid tumors. TCRdb re-called the PCR reads through MiXCR. This sample has 65,000 to 70,000 clones; 14% occur once, and the top ten carry approximately 7%. The sequenced sample was blood. All receptors derive from a male donor with papillary thyroid cancer or a benign thyroid nodule (not recorded which). Some clones in this sample may be carry-over from other donors' samples. Both conserved end residues are part of each CDR3. A D gene is named only where the DNA matches it firmly. Clone size is not always given. Where it is, it says once, few, many or a class for expanded clones.

J | size | D | V | CDR3 | DNA
TRBJ1-2 | . | TRBD1 | TRBV7-2 | CASSDRGIDGYTF | TGTGCCAGCAGCGACAGGGGGATAGATGGCTACACCTTC
TRBJ2-2 | many | TRBD1 | TRBV6-4 | CASSDWYRGNTGELFF | TGTGCCAGCAGTGACTGGTACAGGGGGAACACCGGGGAGCTGTTTTTT
TRBJ2-1 | many | . | TRBV25-1 | CASSELKAKVGSMFNEQFF | TGTGCCAGCAGTGAATTAAAGGCGAAAGTGGGGTCCATGTTCAATGAGCAGTTCTTC
TRBJ2-1 | . | TRBD2 | TRBV11-2 | CAISLGLAVRNEQFF | TGTGCCATCAGCTTGGGACTAGCGGTACGAAATGAGCAGTTCTTC
TRBJ2-1 | many | TRBD1 | TRBV29-1 | CSVETQGAIYEQFF | TGCAGCGTTGAAACACAGGGGGCGATCTATGAGCAGTTCTTC
TRBJ2-1 | many | . | TRBV19 | CASSRSESYNEQFF | TGTGCCAGTAGTAGGTCGGAGTCCTACAATGAGCAGTTCTTC
TRBJ2-1 | many | . | TRBV19 | CASTEGLYNEQFF | TGTGCCAGTACTGAGGGTTTGTACAATGAGCAGTTCTTC
TRBJ2-4 | many | . | TRBV10-1 | CASSESRGNIQYF | TGCGCCAGCAGTGAGTCTCGCGGGAACATTCAGTACTTC
TRBJ1-1 | many | . | TRBV6-1 | CASWTGQMNTEAFF | TGTGCCAGCTGGACGGGACAAATGAACACTGAAGCTTTCTTT
TRBJ2-2 | many | . | TRBV20-1 | CSARDPRGSTGELFF | TGCAGTGCTAGAGATCCTCGGGGCTCCACCGGGGAGCTGTTTTTT
TRBJ1-2 | many | . | TRBV19 | CASNLGSDYGYTF | TGTGCCAGCAATTTGGGGTCGGACTATGGCTACACCTTC
TRBJ2-2 | once | . | TRBV20-1 | CSAPSGGTVELFF | TGCAGTGCCCCAAGCGGTGGTACCGTGGAGCTGTTTTTT
TRBJ1-5 | . | . | TRBV20-1 | CSALHDFNQPQHF | TGCAGTGCACTCCACGATTTCAATCAGCCCCAGCATTTT
TRBJ1-2 | . | . | TRBV28 | CASSLSSPGANYGYTF | TGTGCCAGCAGTTTGTCGTCCCCGGGAGCTAACTATGGCTACACCTTC
TRBJ1-3 | many | . | TRBV6-1 | CASSEGGTGNTIYF | TGTGCCAGCAGTGAAGGTGGCACTGGAAACACCATATATTTT
TRBJ1-2 | . | TRBD1 | TRBV12-3/TRBV12-4 | CASLLTGQGGYTF | TGTGCCAGCCTACTAACTGGACAGGGTGGCTACACCTTC
TRBJ2-3 | . | . | TRBV4-1 | CASSLRTGTGGDTQYF | TGCGCCAGCAGCTTGCGAACCGGGACTGGGGGGGATACGCAGTATTTT
TRBJ2-1 | few | . | TRBV27 | CASFTGASNEQFF | TGTGCCAGCTTCACCGGGGCATCCAATGAGCAGTTCTTC
TRBJ1-1 | few | . | TRBV6-5 | CASILGGGYTEAFF | .
TRBJ1-1 | many | TRBD1 | TRBV20-1 | CSATTGRQAFF | TGCAGTGCTACGACAGGGCGGCAAGCTTTCTTT
TRBJ1-5 | many | . | TRBV2 | CASSETPTGGNQPQHF | TGTGCCAGCAGTGAAACCCCCACAGGAGGCAATCAGCCCCAGCATTTT
TRBJ1-1 | many | TRBD1 | TRBV25-1 | CASSDSDRVNEAFF | TGTGCCAGCAGTGATTCGGACAGGGTGAATGAAGCTTTCTTT
TRBJ1-1 | few | TRBD1 | TRBV6-4 | CASSDNDGTGVIGTEAFF | TGTGCCAGCAGTGACAATGATGGGACAGGGGTAATCGGCACTGAAGCTTTCTTT
TRBJ2-5 | few | . | TRBV24-1 | CATSGGTRDWGETQYF | TGTGCCACCAGTGGCGGTACTAGAGACTGGGGGGAGACCCAGTACTTC
TRBJ2-1 | many | TRBD1 | TRBV7-9 | CASSLYSGTGHNEQFF | TGTGCCAGCAGCCTATATTCCGGGACAGGGCACAATGAGCAGTTCTTC
TRBJ2-7 | many | . | TRBV3-1 | CASSRRLLYEQYF | TGTGCCAGCAGCCGACGGCTACTCTACGAGCAGTACTTC
TRBJ2-1 | many | . | TRBV3-1 | CASSHTPGSVAYNEQFF | TGTGCCAGCAGTCATACTCCGGGAAGCGTAGCCTACAATGAGCAGTTCTTC
TRBJ1-1 | many | . | TRBV4-2 | CASSQANTEAFF | TGTGCCAGCAGCCAAGCGAACACTGAAGCTTTCTTT
TRBJ2-7 | many | TRBD1 | TRBV10-3 | CAIGGDREFYEQYF | TGTGCCATCGGAGGGGACAGGGAGTTCTACGAGCAGTACTTC
TRBJ2-7 | . | TRBD2 | TRBV30 | CAWTLGGGIEQYF | TGTGCCTGGACTCTGGGCGGGGGGATCGAGCAGTACTTC
TRBJ2-3 | . | . | TRBV5-1 | CASSSVALEGLTDTQYF | TGCGCCAGCAGCTCGGTCGCGCTAGAGGGTCTAACAGATACGCAGTATTTT